The sequence of this T cell receptor beta chain was determined in a study of blood T cell repertoires in COVID-19. Those who participated ranged in age from roughly 18 to 90 years and resided in roughly 26 US areas. The CDR3 totals 17 residues. From germline, CDR1 is LGHNA and CDR2 YNFKEQ. V lost 0 bases, J lost 3 bases, and 7 bases stayed unmatched. The method was immunoSEQ multiplex PCR; TCRdb's version includes in-frame clones alone and lacks a portion of them. There are hundreds of thousands of clones in the sample; around 89% occur only once, and over 4% lies in the top ten. The receptor's source is a woman aged 30 to 39 who had recovered from COVID-19. Sequenced input: PBMCs or T cells enriched from blood (not recorded which). The rearrangement joins TRBV4-2 to TRBJ2-2, with TRBD2 identical over 7 bases. The CDR3 coding sequence is TGTGCCAGCAGCCAAGAAAGTCCGGGAGGCGACACCGGGGAGCTGTTTTTT. Residues: CASSQESPGGDTGELFF.